This TCR beta chain was recorded in a study of blood T cells in healthy people across ages. As for the study in general: About one barcoded beta molecule per two T cells was the capture yield of template switching.

Points from the study as a whole: Diversity estimates from one million T cells were considered underestimates.

Details on this clonotype: Antigen: not known.

Sample-barcoded 5' priming and a J-beta primer mix drove a second PCR of roughly 6 to 12 cycles. Every cDNA was tagged by a template-switch adaptor with 12 random nucleotides. TCRdb re-analysed the 5' RACE reads in MiXCR, keeping a single row per CDR3 protein. The sample lists around 1,900,000 distinct CDR3 sequences; roughly 43% were seen once. This clonotype was sampled from a human donor in good health. Material: blood.

CDR3: CASSLDRGHWGYTF. CDR3 DNA: TGTGCCAGCAGCTTAGATAGGGGGCACTGGGGCTACACCTTC. The chain joins TRBV7-2 to TRBJ1-2; 7 bases map to TRBD1. Losses at the gene ends were 1 base for V and 8 bases for J; bases not matched to a gene: 7. This CDR3 spans 14 amino acids. In germline, CDR1 is SGHTA, CDR2 FQGNSA.